The 10 T cell receptor beta chains in this list originate from one sample, sequenced in a study of CD8+CD57+ T cells in acquired aplastic anemia. TCR beta VDJ and CDR3 were profiled, and genomic DNA was the template. MiXCR was run by TCRdb on the reads, yielding one entry per CDR3 protein. The repertoire holds about 68,000 distinct CDR3 sequences, with under 65% as singletons. Input material: sorted CD4+, CD8+, or CD8+CD57+ T cells (not recorded which) from PBMCs. The receptors here all came from a human donor in good health, serving as a control.

The chain has TRBV12-3 or TRBV12-4 and TRBJ2-7; 14 nucleotides match TRBD2. The V and J ends lost 1 base and 1 base, in that order; junction bases with no gene match: 9. The CDR3 has 19 residues. The CDR3 reads CASSLDSGTSGGTSYEQYF. The CDR3 bases are TGTGCCAGCAGTTTAGATTCCGGGACTAGCGGGGGTACGTCCTACGAGCAGTACTTC.

This clonotype has only a few counts. The chain joins TRBV10-3 to TRBJ1-1; no firm D call. Looked up from germline, CDR1 is ENHRY and CDR2 is SYGVKD. CDR3 length: 15 amino acids. V dropped 11 bases and J dropped 3 bases, with 22 bases sitting between them. CDR3 in amino acids: CASLEDSTGYTEAFF. CDR3 coding DNA: TGTGCCTCCTTGGAGGACTCTACTGGGTACACTGAAGCTTTCTTT.

This clonotype showed up just a few times. The gene calls are TRBV19 and TRBJ1-5; 8 bases fit TRBD1. Germline-derived CDR1 and CDR2 are LNHDA and SQIVND (reference sequence). The V gene end was trimmed by 5 bases and the J gene end by 4 bases; junction bases not matched to a gene: 1. CDR3 length: 13 residues. The DNA for the CDR3 is TGTGCCAGTAGTGGGGACAGGAATCAGCCCCAGCATTTT. It encodes CASSGDRNQPQHF.

There are many counts of this clonotype. The rearrangement links TRBV7-9 to TRBJ2-1; 7 bases line up with TRBD1. This CDR3 spans 12 amino acids. The germline V gene encodes CDR1 SEHNR and CDR2 FQNEAQ (reference sequence). V dropped 5 bases and J dropped 14; count of bases not matched to a gene: 9. CDR3 region: CASSPVTGDEFF. The CDR3 DNA sequence: TGTGCCAGCAGCCCAGTAACAGGGGATGAGTTCTTC.

The rearrangement links TRBV12-3 or TRBV12-4 to TRBJ1-1; the D gene is possibly TRBD1 (6 bases). Trimming left V 3 bases short and J 11 bases short, with 13 bases between. The CDR3 is 12 residues long. CDR3 in amino acids: CASSLGGRRAFF. The CDR3 DNA sequence: TGTGCCAGCAGTTTGGGGGGGCGAAGGGCTTTCTTT.

In this sample, this clonotype turned up many times. This may come from a read error, since a much larger clone is one base off. This chain uses TRBV19 with TRBJ2-7; no definite D call. Germline V gene lookup returns CDR1 LNHDA and CDR2 SQIVND (reference sequence). Trimming cost V 5 bases and J 1 base, with 18 bases left between them. This CDR3 region has 16 residues. CDR3 in amino acids: CASSAQRPEESYEQYF. The CDR3 nucleotides are TGTGCCAGTAGTGCGCAACGGCCAGAGGAGTCCTACGAGCAGTACTTC.

This clonotype occurred a few times. The J gene is TRBJ2-3, the V gene TRBV24-1; perhaps TRBD1 as D (5 bases). There are 13 residues in the CDR3. V was cut by 3 bases and J by 5 bases, with 8 bases left in between. Per the germline V gene, CDR1 is KGHDR and CDR2 is SFDVKD. CDR3 DNA: TGTGCCACCAGTGATCCAGGGTTAGATACGCAGTATTTT. As protein: CATSDPGLDTQYF.

The rearrangement uses TRBV20-1 and TRBJ2-1; TRBD2 matches at 8 bases. The CDR3 has 12 amino acids. Germline V gene lookup returns CDR1 DFQATT and CDR2 SNEGSKA (reference sequence). Trimming took 3 bases from V and 10 from J; bases not matched to a gene: 5. The CDR3 region is CSASGGAREQFF. The CDR3 DNA sequence: TGCAGTGCTAGCGGGGGGGCCAGGGAGCAGTTCTTC.

The chain links TRBV11-1 to TRBJ2-2; D may be TRBD1 or TRBD2 (6 bases each). The ends were cut back, 2 bases at V and 6 bases at J, with 10 bases in the middle. The germline gives CDR1 SGHAT, CDR2 FQDESV (reference sequence). This CDR3 contains 14 residues. The DNA of the CDR3 is TGTGCCAGCAGCTTAAGGGGGGACGCCGGGGAGCTGTTTTTT. This encodes CASSLRGDAGELFF.

V is TRBV29-1 and J is TRBJ2-5; D perhaps matches TRBD2 (6 bases). Trimming stripped 1 base from V and 5 bases from J, with 11 bases between. Germline-derived CDR1 and CDR2 are SQVTM and ANQGSEA. The CDR3 has 13 residues. The chain's CDR3 is CSVEAEGRETQYF. CDR3 coding DNA: TGCAGCGTTGAAGCGGAGGGGCGGGAGACCCAGTACTTC.